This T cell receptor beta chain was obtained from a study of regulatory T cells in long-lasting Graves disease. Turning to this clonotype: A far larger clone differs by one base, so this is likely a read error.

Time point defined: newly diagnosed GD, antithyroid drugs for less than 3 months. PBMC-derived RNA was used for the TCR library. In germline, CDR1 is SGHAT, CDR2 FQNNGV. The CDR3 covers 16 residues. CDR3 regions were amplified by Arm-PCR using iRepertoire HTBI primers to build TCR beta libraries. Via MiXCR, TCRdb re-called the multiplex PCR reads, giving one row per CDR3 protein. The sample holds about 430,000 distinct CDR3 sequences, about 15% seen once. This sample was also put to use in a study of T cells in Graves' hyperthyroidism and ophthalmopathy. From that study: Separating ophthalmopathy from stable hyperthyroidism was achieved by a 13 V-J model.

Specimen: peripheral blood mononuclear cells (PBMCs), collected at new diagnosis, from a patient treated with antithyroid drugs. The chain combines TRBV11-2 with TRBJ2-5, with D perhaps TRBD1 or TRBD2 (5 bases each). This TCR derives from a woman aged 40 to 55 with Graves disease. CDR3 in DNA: TGTGCCAGCAGCTTAGATCCGGGACCTTGGGGCAATGAGCAGTCCTTC. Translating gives CASSLDPGPWGNEQSF.